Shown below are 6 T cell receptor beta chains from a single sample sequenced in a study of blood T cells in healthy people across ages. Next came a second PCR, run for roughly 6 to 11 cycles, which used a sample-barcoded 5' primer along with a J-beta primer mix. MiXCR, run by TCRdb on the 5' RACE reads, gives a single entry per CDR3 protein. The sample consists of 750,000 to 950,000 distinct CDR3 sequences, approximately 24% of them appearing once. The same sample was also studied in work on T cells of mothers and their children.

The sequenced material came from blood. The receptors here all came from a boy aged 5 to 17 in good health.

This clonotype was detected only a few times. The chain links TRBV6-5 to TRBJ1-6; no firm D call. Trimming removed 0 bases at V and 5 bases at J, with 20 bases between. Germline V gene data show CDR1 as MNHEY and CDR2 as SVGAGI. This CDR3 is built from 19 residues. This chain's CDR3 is CASSYSPLDDAHHNSPLHF. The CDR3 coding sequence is TGTGCCAGCAGTTACTCGCCCCTAGACGATGCGCACCATAATTCACCCCTCCACTTT.

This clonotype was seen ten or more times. The CDR3 DNA reads as TGTGCCAGCAGTATGGAAGGGTACGGGGAGCTGTTTTTT. Encoded protein: CASSMEGYGELFF. The J gene is TRBJ2-2, the V gene TRBV2; D gene unclear. V was trimmed by 5 bases and J by 7 bases, leaving 11 bases between them. Germline V gene lookup returns CDR1 SNHLY and CDR2 FYNNEI. The CDR3 runs 13 residues.

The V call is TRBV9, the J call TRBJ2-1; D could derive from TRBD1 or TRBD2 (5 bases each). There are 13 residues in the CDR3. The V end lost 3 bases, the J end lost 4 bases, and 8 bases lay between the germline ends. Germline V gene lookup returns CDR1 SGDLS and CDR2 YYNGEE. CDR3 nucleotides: TGTGCCAGCAGCGAGGGGAGTTACAATGAGCAGTTCTTC. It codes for CASSEGSYNEQFF.

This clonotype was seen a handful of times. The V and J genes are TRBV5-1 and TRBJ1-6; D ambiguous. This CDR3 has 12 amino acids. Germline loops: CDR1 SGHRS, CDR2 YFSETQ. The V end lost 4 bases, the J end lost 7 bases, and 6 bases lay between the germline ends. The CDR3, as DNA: TGCGCCAGCAGCGTCAACAATTCACCCCTCCACTTT. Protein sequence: CASSVNNSPLHF.

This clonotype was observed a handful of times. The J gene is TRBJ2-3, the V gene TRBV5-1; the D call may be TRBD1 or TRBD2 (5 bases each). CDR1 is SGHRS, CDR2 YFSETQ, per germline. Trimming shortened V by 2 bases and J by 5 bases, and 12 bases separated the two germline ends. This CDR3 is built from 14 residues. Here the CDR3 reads CASSFGTQRDTQYF. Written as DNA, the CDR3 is TGCGCCAGCAGCTTCGGGACCCAGAGAGATACGCAGTATTTT.

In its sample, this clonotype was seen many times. CDR3 DNA: TGCAGTGTCCAAACTGGGGCCAACGTCCTGACTTTC. Translation gives CSVQTGANVLTF. The chain recombines TRBV20-1 with TRBJ2-6; D remains ambiguous. Trimming took 7 bases from V and 2 from J, leaving 6 bases between them. CDR3 length: 12 residues. Per the germline V gene, CDR1 is DFQATT and CDR2 is SNEGSKA (reference sequence).